The next 29 T cell receptor beta chains were all read from a single sample in a study of cytomegalovirus exposure and HLA in healthy donors (TCRdb year 2017). Libraries were made using the immunoSEQ multiplex PCR assay. For the multiplex PCR, a mixture combining 60 forward primers for TCR Vbeta segments and 13 reverse primers for TCR Jbeta segments was used. Entries here come from immuneACCESS through TCRdb and include only in-frame sequences with V and J called. Some clones fail to appear in such tables; in the studies checked, an unresolved V gene covers under half of the shortfall, and the cause of the remainder is unknown. The sample table lists around 100,000 clones, approximately 82% of them with a count of one. The ten most abundant clones make up 22% of the sample. Sequencing used PBMCs. Source of these receptors: a man aged 25 to 40 in good health and CMV-seropositive.

This chain connects TRBV7-9 to TRBJ1-2; 11 positions agree with TRBD1. With 3 bases clipped from V and 7 bases from J, the junction kept 1 base outside the gene matches. This CDR3 is built from 13 residues. CDR1 is SEHNR and CDR2 is FQNEAQ in the germline V gene (reference sequence). CDR3 bases: TGTGCCAGCAGCTTGGGGACAGGGGGTGGCTACACCTTC. Translating gives CASSLGTGGGYTF.

V and J are TRBV2 and TRBJ2-5; 7 bases agree with TRBD1. Per germline, CDR1 SNHLY and CDR2 FYNNEI. CDR3 length: 13 residues. V lost 11 bases to trimming and J lost 5 bases; unmatched junction nucleotides: 11. In nucleotides, the CDR3 is TGTGCCTCCTATCGAGGGGGCCGGGAGACCCAGTACTTC. Protein sequence: CASYRGGRETQYF.

V gene TRBV2 combines with J gene TRBJ1-1; possible D gene TRBD1, 5 bases. This CDR3 comprises 13 residues. Germline lookup yields CDR1 SNHLY and CDR2 FYNNEI. V lost 7 bases to trimming and J lost 0 bases, with 9 bases between them. The CDR3 DNA follows: TGTGCCAGCAACCCGGACATGAACACTGAAGCTTTCTTT. Its translation is CASNPDMNTEAFF. Filled out from reference TRBV2 and TRBJ1-1, the complete variable domain reads EPEVTQTPSHQVTQMGQEVILRCVPISNHLYFYWYRQILGQKVEFLVSFYNNEISEKSEIFDDQFSVERPDGSNFTLKIRSTKLEDSAMYFCASNPDMNTEAFFGQGTRLTVV.

The rearrangement uses TRBV4-1 and TRBJ1-4; D unresolved. The V gene's germline CDR1 is MGHRA and CDR2 YSYEKL. The V and J ends lost 2 bases and 5 bases respectively, with 12 bases between them. The CDR3 covers 15 residues. CDR3 sequence reads: CASSQTGLINEKLFF. As DNA, the CDR3 is TGCGCCAGCAGCCAAACGGGGTTGATAAATGAAAAACTGTTTTTT.

This chain links TRBV28 with TRBJ1-5; 7 bases fit TRBD1. CDR1 and CDR2 from the germline V gene are MDHEN and SYDVKM. This CDR3 comprises 15 residues. Losses at the gene ends were 7 bases for V and 4 bases for J; bases not matched to a gene: 10. The CDR3, as DNA: TGTGCCAGCACCCGAGGGGGCGAGGGAAATCAGCCCCAGCATTTT. Protein product: CASTRGGEGNQPQHF.

The chain recombines TRBV14 with TRBJ2-2; D is possibly TRBD1 (6 bases). CDR3 length: 16 residues. Germline V lookup: CDR1 SGHDN, CDR2 FVKESK. V was clipped by 3 bases and J by 6 bases, with 17 bases between them. The DNA of the CDR3 is TGTGCCAGCAGCCATGCCCGAAGGGGGTTCCCCGGGGAGCTGTTTTTT. Its protein is CASSHARRGFPGELFF.

This chain links TRBV25-1 with TRBJ2-1; 14 bases match TRBD2. Germline CDR1 MGHDK, CDR2 SYGVNS. The CDR3 extends over 15 amino acids. The ends lost 4 bases at V and 8 bases at J; junction bases unmatched: 4. The CDR3 here is CASSGGTSGSYEQFF. The DNA for the CDR3 is TGTGCCAGCAGTGGGGGGACTAGCGGGAGTTATGAGCAGTTCTTC.

The chain carries TRBV2 and TRBJ1-3; 9 nucleotides align to TRBD1. The germline CDR1 and CDR2 sequences are SNHLY and FYNNEI. This CDR3 comprises 16 residues. The V and J ends lost 8 bases and 0 bases, in that order; junction bases with no gene match: 8. CDR3 amino acids: CASGGQGRISGNTIYF. DNA of the CDR3: TGTGCCAGCGGGGGACAGGGCCGGATCTCTGGAAACACCATATATTTT.

The gene calls are TRBV27 and TRBJ1-4; D is perhaps TRBD1 (6 bases). Germline assignment: CDR1 MNHEY and CDR2 SMNVEV (reference sequence). V lost 6 bases and J 7 bases, leaving 18 bases between the germline ends. The CDR3 has 15 residues. Here the CDR3 DNA reads TGTGCCAGCAGGGTTGGGGACAACCGGGGTGAAAAACTGTTTTTT. Its protein product is CASRVGDNRGEKLFF.

This clone occurred a few times. The chain combines TRBV7-3 with TRBJ2-6, with 13 bases fitting TRBD2. Germline values: CDR1 SGHTA, CDR2 FQGTGA. J gave up 2 bases and V 5 bases, and 3 bases lay outside the gene matches. The CDR3 covers 17 residues. The CDR3 loop is CASSRLAGGPGANVLTF. The CDR3 bases are TGTGCCAGCAGCCGACTAGCGGGGGGCCCTGGGGCCAACGTCCTGACTTTC.

V gene TRBV9 combines with J gene TRBJ1-2, with a weak D call TRBD1 (5 bases). The V gene lost 1 base and the J gene lost 4 bases, with 8 bases spanning the gap. The CDR3 extends over 13 amino acids. CDR1 is SGDLS and CDR2 is YYNGEE in the germline V gene. CDR3 nucleotide sequence: TGTGCCAGCAGCGTACAGGGTATCTATGGCTACACCTTC. Its translation: CASSVQGIYGYTF.

In this sample, this clone turned up once. The chain recombines TRBV19 with TRBJ2-1, with 11 positions matching TRBD2. Germline V gene lookup returns CDR1 LNHDA and CDR2 SQIVND (reference sequence). The CDR3 totals 15 residues. The J segment lost 4 bases and the V segment lost 7 bases, leaving 6 bases of the junction unmatched. CDR3 bases: TGTGCCAGTACTCCGGGACTAGCGGTTTACAATGAGCAGTTCTTC. As protein: CASTPGLAVYNEQFF.

This chain links TRBV5-1 with TRBJ1-2; the D is unclear. The CDR3 spans 14 residues. Germline CDR1 SGHRS, CDR2 YFSETQ. V was shortened by 2 bases and J by 5 bases, with 13 bases between the two germline ends. The CDR3 here is CASSFNKEGYGYTF. CDR3 in DNA: TGCGCCAGCAGCTTTAACAAGGAGGGATATGGCTACACCTTC. Full variable domain (remainder filled in from reference TRBV5-1 and TRBJ1-2): KAGVTQTPRYLIKTRGQQVTLSCSPISGHRSVSWYQQTPGQGLQFLFEYFSETQRNKGNFPGRFSGRQFSNSRSEMNVSTLELGDSALYLCASSFNKEGYGYTFGSGTRLTVV.

Here the CDR3 reads CAWKRPGQGASGANVLTF. CDR3 DNA sequence: TGTGCCTGGAAAAGACCGGGACAGGGGGCGTCCGGGGCCAACGTCCTGACTTTC. The rearrangement links TRBV30 to TRBJ2-6; 12 nucleotides match TRBD1. The germline V gene encodes CDR1 GTSNPN and CDR2 SVGIG (reference sequence). The V and J ends lost 4 bases and 4 bases, in that order; junction bases with no gene match: 11. CDR3 length equals 18 residues.

This clone was detected only a few times. The chain joins TRBV4-2 to TRBJ2-2, with TRBD2 matching over 8 bases. Germline CDR1 is LGHNA and CDR2 is YNFKEQ. V lost 3 bases and J lost 2; bases outside the gene matches: 2. The CDR3 is made up of 15 amino acids. The CDR3 DNA reads as TGTGCCAGCAGCCAGAGCGGGAGAAACACCGGGGAGCTGTTTTTT. This sequence encodes CASSQSGRNTGELFF.

The chain combines TRBV10-2 with TRBJ1-6; D gene uncertain. In germline, CDR1 is WSHSY, CDR2 SAAADI. The ends were cut back, 4 bases at V and 8 bases at J, with 9 bases in the middle. The CDR3 runs 13 residues. This chain's CDR3 is CASSGLLDSPLHF. CDR3 DNA: TGCGCCAGCAGTGGGCTTCTTGATTCACCCCTCCACTTT.

J is TRBJ2-2 and V is TRBV7-2; D not certain. V shed 1 base and J shed 1 base, with 4 bases lying between them. Germline CDR1 and CDR2: SGHTA and FQGNSA. There are 14 residues in the CDR3. The CDR3 DNA follows: TGTGCCAGCAGCTTAGACGGGAACACCGGGGAGCTGTTTTTT. It yields the protein CASSLDGNTGELFF.

The V and J genes are TRBV5-4 and TRBJ2-2; D uncertain. CDR3 size: 17 residues. V dropped 2 bases and J dropped 0 bases, with 14 bases sitting between them. Looked up from germline, CDR1 is SGHNT and CDR2 is YYREEE (reference sequence). CDR3: CASSLAVAGPNTGELFF. For the CDR3, the DNA is TGTGCCAGCAGCTTAGCCGTGGCAGGCCCGAACACCGGGGAGCTGTTTTTT.

The table lists this clone with a few counts. The rearrangement uses TRBV15 and TRBJ2-4, with 12 bases that match TRBD2. This CDR3 has 16 amino acids. V dropped 5 bases and J dropped 10; count of bases not matched to a gene: 12. Germline V gives CDR1 LNHNV, CDR2 YYDKDF (reference sequence). CDR3 loop: CATSPQSRGLAGIQYF. CDR3 bases: TGTGCCACCAGCCCTCAATCCCGCGGACTAGCGGGGATTCAGTACTTC.

This clone occurred once. The J gene is TRBJ2-5, the V gene TRBV11-2; 12 positions agree with TRBD2. Germline assignment: CDR1 SGHAT and CDR2 FQNNGV. The CDR3 loop spans 15 amino acids. The V and J ends lost 4 bases and 4 bases, in that order; junction bases with no gene match: 4. The CDR3 region is CASSSLGLAGETQYF. The CDR3 DNA reads TGTGCCAGCAGCTCCTTGGGACTAGCGGGAGAGACCCAGTACTTC.

This clone is a singleton in its sample. The V call is TRBV6-1, the J call TRBJ2-4, with a weak D call TRBD2 (7 bases). The V end was cut by 11 bases, the J end by 9 bases, with 17 bases between. Germline lookup yields CDR1 MNHNS and CDR2 SASEGT. This CDR3 is 12 amino acids long. CDR3 protein: CAGGLRGGIQYF. CDR3 sequence (DNA): TGTGCCGGGGGCCTGAGGGGGGGCATTCAGTACTTC.

This clone was observed a single time. The chain couples TRBV5-1 to TRBJ2-5; 11 bases line up with TRBD2. In germline, CDR1 is SGHRS, CDR2 YFSETQ. J gave up 4 bases and V 5 bases, and 7 bases lay outside the gene matches. The CDR3 loop spans 15 amino acids. CDR3 residues: CASRRLAGFVETQYF. The CDR3 DNA reads as TGCGCCAGCAGGAGACTAGCGGGATTTGTAGAGACCCAGTACTTC.

This chain connects TRBV5-4 to TRBJ2-1, with 7 bases identical to TRBD2. The length of the CDR3 is 16 residues. Germline assignment: CDR1 SGHNT and CDR2 YYREEE (reference sequence). After removal of 3 bases from V and 3 bases from J, the junction contained 9 bases not matched to a gene. The CDR3 sequence: CASSSITGTNYNEQFF. CDR3 DNA sequence: TGTGCCAGCAGCTCAATCACCGGGACTAACTACAATGAGCAGTTCTTC.

The chain uses TRBV5-1 and TRBJ1-4; 7 positions agree with TRBD1. Germline CDR1 and CDR2: SGHRS and YFSETQ. The ends lost 3 bases at V and 2 bases at J; junction bases unmatched: 4. The CDR3 sequence is 15 residues long. The CDR3 sequence: CASSSQTGTNEKLFF. As DNA, the CDR3 is TGCGCCAGCAGCTCGCAGACAGGGACTAATGAAAAACTGTTTTTT.

J is TRBJ2-5 and V is TRBV6-1; 7 bases agree with TRBD1. This CDR3 region has 14 residues. V gave up 1 base and J gave up 9 bases; unmatched junction bases: 8. Germline CDR1 reads MNHNS; CDR2 reads SASEGT. This CDR3 reads CASSEETGVGAQYF. The CDR3 DNA reads as TGTGCCAGCAGTGAAGAAACAGGGGTAGGGGCCCAGTACTTC.

This sequence joins TRBV29-1 and TRBJ2-3; perhaps TRBD2 as D (6 bases). The CDR3 runs to 14 residues. Trimming shortened V by 6 bases and J by 4 bases, and 17 bases separated the two germline ends. Germline V gene sequence: CDR1 SQVTM, CDR2 ANQGSEA. The CDR3 spells CSVVPVLAPDTQYF. The CDR3 bases are TGCAGCGTCGTTCCCGTACTAGCACCAGATACGCAGTATTTT.

The gene calls are TRBV28 and TRBJ1-2; no firm D call. Germline CDR1 MDHEN, CDR2 SYDVKM. This CDR3 is 14 amino acids long. Trimming left V 1 base short and J 5 bases short, with 11 bases between. The CDR3 spells CASSLLEGAYGYTF. The CDR3 DNA reads TGTGCCAGCAGTTTATTAGAGGGCGCTTATGGCTACACCTTC.

CDR3 sequence: CASSYYTNNEQFF. The CDR3 region has the DNA TGTGCCAGCAGCTACTATACGAACAATGAGCAGTTCTTC. The chain joins TRBV7-9 to TRBJ2-1; D remains unclear. CDR1 SEHNR and CDR2 FQNEAQ come from the germline V gene (reference sequence). CDR3 length: 13 residues. V lost 4 bases to trimming and J lost 5 bases, with 9 bases between them. The entire variable domain, with the rest obtained from reference TRBV7-9 and TRBJ2-1, is as follows: DTGVSQNPRHKITKRGQNVTFRCDPISEHNRLYWYRQTLGQGPEFLTYFQNEAQLEKSRLLSDRFSAERPKGSFSTLEIQRTEQGDSAMYLCASSYYTNNEQFFGPGTRLTVL.

This clone came up a few times. V and J are TRBV27 and TRBJ2-1, with a tentative D call TRBD1 (5 bases). This CDR3 has 13 residues. Trimming took off 4 bases at V and 8 bases at J, with 12 bases between the two ends. Germline lookup yields CDR1 MNHEY and CDR2 SMNVEV (reference sequence). This chain's CDR3 is CASSSNLGDEQFF. CDR3 bases: TGTGCCAGCAGTTCCAATCTAGGGGATGAGCAGTTCTTC.